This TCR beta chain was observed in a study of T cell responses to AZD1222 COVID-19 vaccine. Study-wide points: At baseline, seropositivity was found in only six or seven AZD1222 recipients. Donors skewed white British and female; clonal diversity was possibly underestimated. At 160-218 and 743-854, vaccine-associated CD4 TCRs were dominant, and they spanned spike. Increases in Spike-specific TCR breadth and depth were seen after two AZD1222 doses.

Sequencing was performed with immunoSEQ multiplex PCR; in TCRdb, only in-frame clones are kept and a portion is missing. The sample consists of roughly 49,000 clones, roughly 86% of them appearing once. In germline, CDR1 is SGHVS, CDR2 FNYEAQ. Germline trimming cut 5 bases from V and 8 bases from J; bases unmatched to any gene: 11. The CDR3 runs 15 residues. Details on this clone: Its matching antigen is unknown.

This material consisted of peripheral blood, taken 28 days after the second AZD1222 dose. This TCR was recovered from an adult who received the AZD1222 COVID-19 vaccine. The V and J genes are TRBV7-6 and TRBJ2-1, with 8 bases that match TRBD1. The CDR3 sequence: CASSMGQVNIDEQFF. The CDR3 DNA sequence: TGTGCCAGCAGCATGGGACAGGTGAATATCGATGAGCAGTTCTTC.